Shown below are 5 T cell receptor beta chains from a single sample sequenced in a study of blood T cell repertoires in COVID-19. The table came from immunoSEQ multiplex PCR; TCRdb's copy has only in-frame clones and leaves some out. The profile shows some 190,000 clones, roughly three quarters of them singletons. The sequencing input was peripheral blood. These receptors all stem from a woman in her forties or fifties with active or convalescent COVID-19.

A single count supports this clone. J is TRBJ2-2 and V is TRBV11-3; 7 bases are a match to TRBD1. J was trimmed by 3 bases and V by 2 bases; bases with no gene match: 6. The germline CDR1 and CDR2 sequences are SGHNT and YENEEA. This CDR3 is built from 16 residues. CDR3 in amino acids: CASSLYGDRYTGELFF. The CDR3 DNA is TGTGCCAGCAGCTTATACGGGGACAGATACACCGGGGAGCTGTTTTTT.

The CDR3 bases are TGTGCCAGCTCACCTCCGAGTCCTAACTATGGCTACACCTTC. This gives the protein CASSPPSPNYGYTF. The chain carries TRBV18 and TRBJ1-2, with no clear D. The germline gives CDR1 KGHSH, CDR2 LQKENI. The CDR3 loop spans 14 amino acids. V lost 3 bases and J 0 bases, leaving 8 bases between the germline ends.

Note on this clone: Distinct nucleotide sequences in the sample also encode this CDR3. The CDR3 nucleotides read TGTGCCAGCTCACCAGGACAGGGAGCCACAGATACGCAGTATTTT. This translates into CASSPGQGATDTQYF. The V call is TRBV18, the J call TRBJ2-3, with 8 nucleotides matching TRBD1. From germline, CDR1 is KGHSH and CDR2 LQKENI. The V segment lost 2 bases and the J segment 2 bases; nucleotides outside the gene matches: 3. This CDR3 comprises 15 residues.

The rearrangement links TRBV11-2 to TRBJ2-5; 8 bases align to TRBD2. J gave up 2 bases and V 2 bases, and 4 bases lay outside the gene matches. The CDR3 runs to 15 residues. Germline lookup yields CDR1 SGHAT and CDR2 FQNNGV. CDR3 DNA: TGTGCCAGCAGCTTAACGGGGGGGCCACAAGAGACCCAGTACTTC. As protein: CASSLTGGPQETQYF.

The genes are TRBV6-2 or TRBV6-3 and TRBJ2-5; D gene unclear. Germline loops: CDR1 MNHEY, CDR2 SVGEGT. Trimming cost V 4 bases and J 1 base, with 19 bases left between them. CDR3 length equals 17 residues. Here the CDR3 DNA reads TGTGCCAGCAGTTTCCCGATCACTAAAGGCCCCCAAGAGACCCAGTACTTC. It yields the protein CASSFPITKGPQETQYF.